This T cell receptor beta chain was captured in a study of molecular identifiers for immune sequencing clone quantification. This clonotype has a count of ten or more. Libraries for naive CD8 T cells, which were made from approximately 20,000 to 980,000 sorted cells, drew on 10%, 30% or 50% of the RNA. TCRdb passed the PCR reads through MiXCR, listing each CDR3 protein once. The sample holds some 650,000 distinct CDR3 sequences, 20% seen once. The junction had 13 bases not matched to a gene; V was cut back by 8 bases and J by 4 bases. There are 15 residues in the CDR3. Per germline, CDR1 MNHEY and CDR2 SVGEGT.

This receptor was obtained from a human donor in good health. Some libraries in this study had Jurkat cell RNA spiked in. V and J are TRBV6-2 or TRBV6-3 and TRBJ1-1, with 7 positions matching TRBD1. Sequences were obtained from naive CD8+ T cells from blood, with Jurkat cell RNA spiked in. Sample subset: FACS-sorted CD8+CD4-CCR7+CD45RA+ naive T cells. CDR3 sequence reads: CASYTEGQLSTEAFF. Written as DNA, the CDR3 is TGTGCCAGCTACACGGAGGGACAGTTATCCACTGAAGCTTTCTTT.